The 21 T cell receptor beta chains below were found in one sample sequenced in a study of beta chain features in type 1 diabetes. Every isolated RNA sample was fully reverse transcribed, so sequencing captured expressed TCRB transcripts. Profiled with immunoSEQ multiplex PCR; TCRdb holds only in-frame clones, not every one. In the table there are some 330,000 clones, approximately 9.9% of which are singletons. Sequencing input: naive CD4+ T cells from blood. These receptors all stem from a young woman in good health.

This clone was observed a handful of times. The chain carries TRBV6-5 and TRBJ2-5, with D perhaps TRBD1 (6 bases). Trimming stripped 6 bases from V and 1 base from J, with 15 bases between. This CDR3 has 15 residues. From germline, CDR1 is MNHEY and CDR2 SVGAGI. The CDR3 region has the DNA TGTGCCAGCAGCAGATTGACAGGATCCCAAGAGACCCAGTACTTC. Protein product: CASSRLTGSQETQYF.

The chain uses TRBV30 and TRBJ2-7, with 8 bases that match TRBD2. CDR1 and CDR2 from the germline V gene are GTSNPN and SVGIG (reference sequence). V gave up 5 bases and J gave up 2 bases; unmatched junction bases: 5. The CDR3 has 13 amino acids. CDR3 amino acids: CAWGGSGTYEQYF. The CDR3, as DNA: TGTGCCTGGGGAGGTAGCGGGACCTACGAGCAGTACTTC.

This chain links TRBV18 with TRBJ1-2; tentatively, D is TRBD1 (6 bases). Germline CDR1 KGHSH, CDR2 LQKENI. This CDR3 region has 15 residues. The V end was cut by 0 bases, the J end by 4 bases, with 12 bases between. The CDR3 protein is CASSPPNREGYGYTF. Here the CDR3 DNA reads TGTGCCAGCTCACCACCGAACAGGGAGGGCTATGGCTACACCTTC.

This clone appeared a few times. The chain joins TRBV6-5 to TRBJ1-2, with 10 bases fitting TRBD1. This CDR3 region has 15 residues. V gave up 6 bases and J gave up 8 bases; unmatched junction bases: 12. Germline V CDR1 and CDR2: MNHEY, SVGAGI. CDR3 DNA: TGTGCCAGCAGGACGCCGGGACAGGGGATTCGCGGCTACACCTTC. It yields the protein CASRTPGQGIRGYTF.

The V call is TRBV6-6, the J call TRBJ1-1, with 7 bases aligning to TRBD1. Germline lookup yields CDR1 MNHNY and CDR2 SVGAGI (reference sequence). V trimming: 4 bases; J trimming: 1 base; junction bases outside the gene matches: 9. This CDR3 region has 16 residues. CDR3 protein: CASSSTGSVKNTEAFF. CDR3 bases: TGTGCCAGCAGTTCGACAGGGTCGGTAAAGAACACTGAAGCTTTCTTT.

The chain recombines TRBV11-2 with TRBJ2-7, with 8 bases matching TRBD1. From germline, CDR1 is SGHAT and CDR2 FQNNGV. J lost 6 bases, V lost 5 bases, and 9 bases had no gene match. The CDR3 length is 14 residues. Here the CDR3 DNA reads TGTGCCAGCAGCCCAGGACAGGGTCTAGGCGAGCAGTACTTC. The encoded protein is CASSPGQGLGEQYF.

CDR3 DNA sequence: TGTGCCAGCAGCTTAACCGGGAGAGACAATGAGCAGTTCTTC. It translates to CASSLTGRDNEQFF. The chain recombines TRBV7-2 with TRBJ2-1, with D maybe TRBD2 (6 bases). The V and J ends lost 2 bases and 5 bases respectively, with 10 bases between them. Germline CDR1 is SGHTA and CDR2 is FQGNSA. The CDR3 runs 14 residues. Combining the CDR3 with reference TRBV7-2 and TRBJ2-1 gives the whole variable domain GAGVSQSPSNKVTEKGKDVELRCDPISGHTALYWYRQSLGQGLEFLIYFQGNSAPDKSGLPSDRFSAERTGGSVSTLTIQRTQQEDSAVYLCASSLTGRDNEQFFGPGTRLTVL.

CDR3 protein: CASSRGTGGITGELFF. The CDR3 DNA reads as TGCGCCAGCAGCAGAGGGACAGGGGGAATTACCGGGGAGCTGTTTTTT. The chain employs TRBV4-3 and TRBJ2-2, with 11 bases aligning to TRBD1. The CDR3 loop spans 16 amino acids. Looked up from germline, CDR1 is LGHNA and CDR2 is YSLEER. V trimming: 5 bases; J trimming: 5 bases; junction bases outside the gene matches: 7.

This clone was seen more than once but under ten times. CDR3 amino acids: CASSRRLADYEQYF. CDR3 coding DNA: TGTGCCAGCAGCCGTCGACTAGCGGATTACGAGCAGTACTTC. The J gene is TRBJ2-7, the V gene TRBV4-2; 9 positions agree with TRBD2. Germline V gene lookup returns CDR1 LGHNA and CDR2 YNFKEQ. Trimming cost V 4 bases and J 4 bases; bases outside gene matches: 5. This CDR3 spans 14 amino acids.

The chain is built from TRBV14 and TRBJ2-3; 7 positions match TRBD2. The J segment lost 5 bases and the V segment lost 0 bases, leaving 17 bases of the junction unmatched. Looked up from germline, CDR1 is SGHDN and CDR2 is FVKESK. This CDR3 is 19 amino acids long. CDR3 region: CASSQDIREDIWTRDTQYF. CDR3 coding DNA: TGTGCCAGCAGCCAAGATATCCGGGAGGACATATGGACAAGAGATACGCAGTATTTT.

This clone showed up just a few times. This chain links TRBV7-2 with TRBJ2-1, with TRBD2 identical over 11 bases. CDR1 SGHTA and CDR2 FQGNSA come from the germline V gene. The trim removed 5 bases at V and 5 bases at J, leaving 5 bases unmatched. The CDR3 is 15 residues long. CDR3 region: CASSRGLAENNEQFF. The CDR3 DNA is TGTGCCAGCAGCCGGGGACTAGCGGAAAACAATGAGCAGTTCTTC.

In its sample, this clone was seen a few times. This chain uses TRBV29-1 with TRBJ1-1; D perhaps matches TRBD1 (6 bases). Deletions cut 4 bases from V and 1 base from J, with 13 bases between. CDR1 and CDR2 (germline): SQVTM, ANQGSEA. The CDR3 consists of 14 residues. This chain's CDR3 is CSVVNTQGNTEAFF. CDR3 coding DNA: TGCAGCGTTGTAAATACACAGGGGAACACTGAAGCTTTCTTT.

The table lists this clone with a few counts. J is TRBJ2-5 and V is TRBV15, with a weak D call TRBD2 (6 bases). V was trimmed by 7 bases and J by 3 bases, leaving 12 bases between them. This CDR3 is built from 13 residues. The germline gives CDR1 LNHNV, CDR2 YYDKDF (reference sequence). The CDR3, as DNA: TGTGCCACCACCGTGGGGGGAGAAGAGACCCAGTACTTC. Translated: CATTVGGEETQYF.

This clone has just a few counts. The chain links TRBV7-2 to TRBJ2-5; tentatively, D is TRBD1 (6 bases). The V gene's germline CDR1 is SGHTA and CDR2 FQGNSA. The CDR3 loop spans 16 amino acids. V shed 1 base and J shed 5 bases, with 17 bases lying between them. CDR3 bases: TGTGCCAGCAGCTTAGGGACAGACCCTGGGATGGAGACCCAGTACTTC. This encodes CASSLGTDPGMETQYF.

The rearrangement links TRBV29-1 to TRBJ2-7; 10 positions match TRBD1. This CDR3 has 14 residues. Germline V CDR1 and CDR2: SQVTM, ANQGSEA. V gave up 6 bases and J gave up 1 base; unmatched junction bases: 6. CDR3: CSVGGQGGSYEQYF. Here the CDR3 DNA reads TGCAGCGTCGGTGGACAGGGGGGATCCTACGAGCAGTACTTC.

This chain joins TRBV28 and TRBJ2-6; TRBD2 matches at 14 bases. This CDR3 comprises 17 residues. Germline assignment: CDR1 MDHEN and CDR2 SYDVKM. V dropped 5 bases and J dropped 0; count of bases not matched to a gene: 0. CDR3 in amino acids: CASSGLAGGSGANVLTF. The CDR3 region has the DNA TGTGCCAGCAGTGGACTAGCGGGGGGCTCTGGGGCCAACGTCCTGACTTTC.

V usage is TRBV18 and J usage is TRBJ2-3; TRBD2 matches at 11 bases. Trimming removed 6 bases from V and 7 bases from J; junction bases left unmatched: 9. This CDR3 region has 15 residues. Germline values: CDR1 KGHSH, CDR2 LQKENI. CDR3 bases: TGTGCCAGCTCCCTCACTAGCGGGAGAGCGAATACGCAGTATTTT. Translated, it gives CASSLTSGRANTQYF.

This clone was observed a few times. The gene calls are TRBV9 and TRBJ2-3; weak D call: TRBD2 (5 bases). The CDR3 spans 15 residues. The germline V gene has CDR1 SGDLS and CDR2 YYNGEE. Deletions cut 3 bases from V and 4 bases from J, with 15 bases between. CDR3 loop: CASSGWIGKSDTQYF. As DNA, the CDR3 is TGTGCCAGCAGCGGATGGATCGGGAAATCAGATACGCAGTATTTT.

The CDR3 region has the DNA TGTGCCAGCAGCTCCCTCGGGACTACCCCCGGCGAGCAGTACTTC. It specifies CASSSLGTTPGEQYF. J is TRBJ2-7 and V is TRBV7-2; 7 nucleotides line up with TRBD2. Germline trimming cut 4 bases from V and 6 bases from J; bases unmatched to any gene: 12. This CDR3 has 15 residues. Per the germline V gene, CDR1 is SGHTA and CDR2 is FQGNSA.

This clone was seen a handful of times. The chain uses TRBV19 and TRBJ2-5; D possibly corresponds to TRBD2 (5 bases). The V and J ends lost 6 bases and 4 bases respectively, with 12 bases between them. CDR1 and CDR2 (germline): LNHDA, SQIVND (reference sequence). The CDR3 is 13 residues long. CDR3 protein: CASREDPRETQYF. For the CDR3, the DNA is TGTGCCAGTAGGGAGGATCCACGAGAGACCCAGTACTTC. The full variable domain, in which reference TRBV19 and TRBJ2-5 provide the parts outside the CDR3, is DGGITQSPKYLFRKEGQNVTLSCEQNLNHDAMYWYRQDPGQGLRLIYYSQIVNDFQKGDIAEGYSVSREKKESFPLTVTSAQKNPTAFYLCASREDPRETQYFGPGTRLLVL.

Concerning this clone: Compared with germline, one end of the junction differs, possibly owing to a read error. This chain joins TRBV29-1 and TRBJ1-2; D perhaps matches TRBD1 (5 bases). The CDR3 length is 15 residues. Looked up from germline, CDR1 is SQVTM and CDR2 is ANQGSEA. CDR3 in amino acids: CSASGNAGTKYGYTF. As DNA, the CDR3 is TGCAGCGCTTCAGGGAATGCGGGGACTAAATATGGCTACACCTTC.